This T cell receptor beta chain emerged from a study of cytomegalovirus exposure and HLA in healthy donors. Across the study: About 85 million unique TCR sequences came from HLA-typed donors in an early release.

Remarks on this clone: Its antigen is undetermined.

Amplification used 60 Vbeta primers and 13 Jbeta primers. Clones were read by immunoSEQ multiplex PCR, and TCRdb kept only the in-frame ones, dropping some. The sample has under 200,000 clones; over 80% are singletons. CDR3 length equals 15 residues. The germline V and J ends were trimmed by 1 base and 3 bases, with 12 bases remaining between them. CDR1 and CDR2 (germline): MNHEY, SMNVEV (reference sequence). Findings and limits, study-wide: Productive rates of about 87% or about 30% were seen for most TCR beta V segments in an earlier analysis. Later analysis demonstrated an association between a missense DCLRE1C variant and TCR beta V- and J-gene trimming.

The J gene is TRBJ1-1, the V gene TRBV27, with D maybe TRBD1 (5 bases). The specimen was PBMCs. This TCR was recovered from a male donor in good health and CMV-seronegative. CDR3 loop: CASSLLQGRYTEAFF. The CDR3 coding sequence is TGTGCCAGCAGTTTATTGCAGGGAAGGTACACTGAAGCTTTCTTT.